This T cell receptor beta chain was identified during a study of glioma-infiltrating T cells. TCR alpha and beta CDR3 regions were amplified from RNA using iRepertoire nested multiplex PCR. TCRdb re-derived calls from the multiplex PCR reads in MiXCR, one entry per CDR3 protein. The table records 85,000 to 110,000 distinct CDR3 sequences, around 31% of them present only once. Germline V gene sequence: CDR1 MNHEY, CDR2 SVGAGI. The ends lost 6 bases at V and 3 bases at J; junction bases unmatched: 10. The length of the CDR3 is 15 residues. This sequence was found in a human donor with low-grade glioma or glioblastoma, undergoing nonglioma brain surgery, or in good health (not recorded which). Material: glioma tissue, nonneoplastic brain tissue, or PBMCs (not recorded which). V usage is TRBV6-5 and J usage is TRBJ1-1; 7 bases align to TRBD1. In DNA form, the CDR3 reads TGTGCCAGCAGCCCCCCGCGTACAGGGGACACTGAAGCTTTCTTT. Protein product: CASSPPRTGDTEAFF.